This T cell receptor (beta chain) derives from a study of PD-L1 blockade in urothelial cancer. Study details: In the patient group, about 90% of the roughly 29 were males with bladder-origin urothelial cancer.

This clone was counted once. Clones were read by immunoSEQ multiplex PCR, and TCRdb kept only the in-frame ones, dropping some. The data contain about 100,000 clones, approximately 91% of them singletons. Sample contribution per patient ranged from 1 to 8, covering pretreatment and on-treatment. The source material was PBMCs, sampled around atezolizumab (anti-PD-L1) treatment. The sequence was collected from a woman of 80 years or more with urothelial cancer.

The CDR3 is CASSLDGQGAEEKLFF. For the CDR3, the DNA is TGTGCCAGCAGTTTGGATGGCCAGGGGGCAGAGGAAAAACTGTTTTTT. This chain uses TRBV28 with TRBJ1-4, with 8 nucleotides matching TRBD1. Germline V gene sequence: CDR1 MDHEN, CDR2 SYDVKM. The J segment lost 8 bases and the V segment lost 3 bases, leaving 11 bases of the junction unmatched. The CDR3 sequence is 16 residues long. Looking up the rest from reference TRBV28 and TRBJ1-4 gives the full variable domain: DVKVTQSSRYLVKRTGEKVFLECVQDMDHENMFWYRQDPGLGLRLIYFSYDVKMKEKGDIPEGYSVSREKKERFSLILESASTNQTSMYLCASSLDGQGAEEKLFFGSGTQLSVL.